This TCR beta chain came from a study of T cell repertoires and leukemia-associated antigens. Findings and caveats of the study: Vbeta, Jbeta, VDJ rearrangement and unique CDR3 counts did not differ significantly across four groups.

This clonotype has ten or more counts. The antigen remains undetermined. TCRdb passed the 5' RACE reads through MiXCR, listing each CDR3 protein once. The data contain about 12,000 distinct CDR3 sequences, under 50% of them singletons. The CDR3 runs to 11 residues. V lost 4 bases to trimming and J lost 0 bases, with 3 bases between them. CDR1 and CDR2 (germline): GTSNPN, SVGIG (reference sequence). The sequencing sample was made of CD3+ T cells sorted from blood and cultured. The chain links TRBV30 to TRBJ1-2; D remains unclear. The receptor was isolated from a female donor in good health. CDR3 loop: CAWMANYGYTF. In DNA, the CDR3 is TGTGCCTGGATGGCTAACTATGGCTACACCTTC.